The source of this T cell receptor beta chain is a study of blood T cell repertoires in COVID-19. Recruitment covered some 25 US areas and drew participants whose ages spanned roughly 18 to 89 years. Participant-given clinical history determined each cohort assignment. The germline V gene encodes CDR1 SEHNR and CDR2 FQNEAQ (reference sequence). V lost 1 base and J lost 10; bases outside the gene matches: 2. The CDR3 spans 13 residues. Original analysis: Reference gene primer amplification gave nucleated cell count estimates. Produced via immunoSEQ multiplex PCR; TCRdb's table is partial and in-frame only. The D gene and trimming were derived from the DNA, and the V and J assignments and clone size from that table. The sample records fewer than 200,000 clones, 70% to 85% being singletons.

Sequencing was performed on PBMCs or T cells enriched from blood (not recorded which). The receptor was derived from a woman between 45 and 65 years old who had recovered from COVID-19. This chain connects TRBV7-9 to TRBJ1-1, with TRBD1 matching 11 bases. The CDR3 DNA follows: TGTGCCAGCAGCTTAGAGGGGACAGGGGGAGCTTTCTTT. Its translation: CASSLEGTGGAFF.